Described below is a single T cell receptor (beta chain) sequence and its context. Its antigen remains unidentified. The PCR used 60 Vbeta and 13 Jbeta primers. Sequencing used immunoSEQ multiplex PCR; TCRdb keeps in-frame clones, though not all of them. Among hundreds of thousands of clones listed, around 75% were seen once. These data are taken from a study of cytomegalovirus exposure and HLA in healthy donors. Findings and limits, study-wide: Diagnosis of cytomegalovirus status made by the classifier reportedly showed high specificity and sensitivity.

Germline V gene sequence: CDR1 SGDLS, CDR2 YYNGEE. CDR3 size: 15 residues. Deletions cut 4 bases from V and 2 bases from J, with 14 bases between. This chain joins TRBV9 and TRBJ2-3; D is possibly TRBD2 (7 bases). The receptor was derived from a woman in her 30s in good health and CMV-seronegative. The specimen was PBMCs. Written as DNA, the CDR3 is TGTGCCAGCAGCTCGGAGGGGGGGCCCACAGATACGCAGTATTTT. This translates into CASSSEGGPTDTQYF.